This T cell receptor (beta chain) stems from a study of chemoradiotherapy in HPV16-positive cancers. Whole-study findings and limits: Candidate HPV-specific clones and E7-related TCR motifs grew in tumor during treatment.

Sequencing used immunoSEQ multiplex PCR; TCRdb keeps in-frame clones, though not all of them. The sample contains fewer than 3,500 clones, around 90% of which appear only once. The V gene end was trimmed by 5 bases and the J gene end by 2 bases; junction bases not matched to a gene: 7. The CDR3 totals 15 residues. Per germline, CDR1 SGHRS and CDR2 YFSETQ. With regard to this clone: Antigen unknown.

The rearrangement uses TRBV5-1 and TRBJ2-5; TRBD2 matches at 9 bases. The source of this sequence is a human donor with HPV-associated anogenital cancer. Here the sequenced sample was tumor tissue, taken from a patient who underwent chemoradiotherapy. CDR3 protein: CASRIAGGRQETQYF. Written as DNA, the CDR3 is TGCGCCAGCAGGATTGCGGGGGGGAGGCAAGAGACCCAGTACTTC.